The 32 T cell receptor beta chains below all came from one sample that was sequenced in a study of CD8 T cells in ankylosing spondylitis. In TCRdb, the 5' RACE reads were re-called with MiXCR into one record per CDR3 protein. This sample carries approximately 110,000 distinct CDR3 sequences, 24% of them seen once, and the ten largest clones take about 12%. The source material was synovial fluid, either unsorted or a sorted T cell fraction (not recorded which). The receptors derive from a male donor with ankylosing spondylitis.

The chain couples TRBV6-1 to TRBJ2-3, with D uncertain. Trimming took off 7 bases at V and 4 bases at J, with 12 bases between the two ends. This CDR3 spans 13 amino acids. Germline V gives CDR1 MNHNS, CDR2 SASEGT. This CDR3 reads CASTRLGSDTQYF. The CDR3 DNA is TGTGCCAGCACCAGACTGGGGTCAGATACGCAGTATTTT.

This clonotype has only a few counts. The chain couples TRBV12-5 to TRBJ2-1, with D uncertain. Germline CDR1 is LGHNT and CDR2 is FRNRAP. Trimming cost V 0 bases and J 4 bases, with 7 bases left between them. The length of the CDR3 is 14 residues. Here the CDR3 DNA reads TGTGCTAGTGGTTTGGTAGGCCTATACAATGAGCAGTTCTTC. Its protein is CASGLVGLYNEQFF. The complete variable domain, with remaining parts taken from reference TRBV12-5 and TRBJ2-1, reads DARVTQTPRHKVTEMGQEVTMRCQPILGHNTVFWYRQTMMQGLELLAYFRNRAPLDDSGMPKDRFSAEMPDATLATLKIQPSEPRDSAVYFCASGLVGLYNEQFFGPGTRLTVL.

This clonotype occurred once. CDR3 sequence: CASSPPGLITDTQYF. The CDR3 bases are TGTGCCAGCTCACCACCCGGACTAATCACAGATACGCAGTATTTT. This rearrangement joins TRBV18 to TRBJ2-3, with D tentatively TRBD2 (6 bases). Looked up from germline, CDR1 is KGHSH and CDR2 is LQKENI. The CDR3 loop spans 15 amino acids. The germline V and J ends were trimmed by 0 bases and 2 bases, with 9 bases remaining between them.

The V gene is TRBV5-1, the J gene TRBJ2-2, with 7 bases identical to TRBD2. J gave up 4 bases and V 7 bases, and 7 bases lay outside the gene matches. The length of the CDR3 is 14 residues. Germline V gene data show CDR1 as SGHRS and CDR2 as YFSETQ. The CDR3 DNA reads as TGCGCCAGCTCGGGCGGGAGCGGCACCGGGGAGCTGTTTTTT. Encoded protein: CASSGGSGTGELFF.

This clonotype was observed a few times. This chain uses TRBV7-8 with TRBJ1-1, with no clear D. V was trimmed by 5 bases and J by 1 base, leaving 8 bases between them. Germline-derived CDR1 and CDR2 are SGHVS and FQNEAQ. This CDR3 has 13 amino acids. In DNA form, the CDR3 reads TGTGCCAGCAGCCGGGCGCGGAACACTGAAGCTTTCTTT. Translating it yields CASSRARNTEAFF.

The chain joins TRBV4-1 to TRBJ1-5; the D is unclear. This CDR3 is 12 amino acids long. V dropped 0 bases and J dropped 11 bases, with 8 bases sitting between them. Germline V gene sequence: CDR1 MGHRA, CDR2 YSYEKL. This chain's CDR3 is CASSQDSATQHF. The CDR3 nucleotides are TGCGCCAGCAGCCAAGATTCTGCGACCCAGCATTTT.

V is TRBV24-1 and J is TRBJ2-2; tentatively, D is TRBD1 (6 bases). Germline values: CDR1 KGHDR, CDR2 SFDVKD. V was cut by 10 bases and J by 6 bases, with 20 bases left in between. The CDR3 loop spans 15 amino acids. CDR3 sequence (DNA): TGTGCCACTTCGTCAGGGGCCCTGGAGGCCGGGGAGCTGTTTTTT. Translation gives CATSSGALEAGELFF.

This clonotype occurred a few times. CDR3 DNA: TGTGCCAGCAGTTTAAAGGGAGGGCTTTTTGGCTACACCTTC. Translating it yields CASSLKGGLFGYTF. The chain combines TRBV12-3 or TRBV12-4 with TRBJ1-2, with D unresolved. This CDR3 has 14 residues. Trimming removed 2 bases at V and 7 bases at J, with 14 bases between.

Ten or more counts support this clonotype. This rearrangement joins TRBV7-9 to TRBJ2-3; D is unresolved. Trimming took 1 base from V and 2 from J, leaving 4 bases between them. Germline loops: CDR1 SEHNR, CDR2 FQNEAQ (reference sequence). CDR3 length: 13 residues. Here the CDR3 DNA reads TGTGCCAGCAGCTTAGGAACCACAGATACGCAGTATTTT. Translation gives CASSLGTTDTQYF.

The rearrangement links TRBV7-2 to TRBJ2-5; perhaps TRBD2 as D (5 bases). Trimming left V 1 base short and J 1 base short, with 10 bases between. The CDR3 consists of 15 residues. Germline values: CDR1 SGHTA, CDR2 FQGNSA. For the CDR3, the DNA is TGTGCCAGCAGCTTAGGGGCTAGCCTCCAAGAGACCCAGTACTTC. It yields the protein CASSLGASLQETQYF.

This clonotype was seen only a few times. This chain connects TRBV7-9 to TRBJ2-1; 7 bases agree with TRBD2. V lost 4 bases, J lost 7 bases, and 10 bases stayed unmatched. The length of the CDR3 is 15 residues. Germline-derived CDR1 and CDR2 are SEHNR and FQNEAQ (reference sequence). DNA of the CDR3: TGTGCCAGCAGCTCACCTATGGATAGCGGGAATGAGCAGTTCTTC. Translation gives CASSSPMDSGNEQFF. Together with reference TRBV7-9 and TRBJ2-1, the CDR3 gives the full variable domain: DTGVSQNPRHKITKRGQNVTFRCDPISEHNRLYWYRQTLGQGPEFLTYFQNEAQLEKSRLLSDRFSAERPKGSFSTLEIQRTEQGDSAMYLCASSSPMDSGNEQFFGPGTRLTVL.

The V call is TRBV30, the J call TRBJ1-5; no clear D gene. The germline V and J ends were trimmed by 0 bases and 5 bases, with 8 bases remaining between them. Germline lookup yields CDR1 GTSNPN and CDR2 SVGIG (reference sequence). This CDR3 has 13 amino acids. The CDR3 DNA is TGTGCCTGGAGTGTAGTGGACCATCAGCCCCAGCATTTT. Amino acids: CAWSVVDHQPQHF.

V gene TRBV4-2 combines with J gene TRBJ2-1; possible D gene TRBD1, 5 bases. This CDR3 comprises 18 residues. The V end lost 4 bases, the J end lost 2 bases, and 21 bases lay between the germline ends. Germline V gene lookup returns CDR1 LGHNA and CDR2 YNFKEQ. The CDR3 DNA follows: TGTGCCAGCAGCCCTAACCCGACGCTAGGGGATCCCTACAATGAGCAGTTCTTC. This encodes CASSPNPTLGDPYNEQFF.

On this clonotype itself: A much larger clone lies a single base off, so this may be a read error. This rearrangement joins TRBV5-1 to TRBJ2-3; TRBD2 matches at 8 bases. The CDR3 totals 17 residues. Unmatched junction bases numbered 8, after V lost 0 bases and J lost 2 bases. The germline gives CDR1 SGHRS, CDR2 YFSETQ. This CDR3 is CASSLALGSGNTDTQYF. The CDR3 DNA follows: TGCGCCAGCAGCTTGGCCCTAGGTAGCGGGAACACAGATACGCAGTATTTT.

The J gene is TRBJ2-6, the V gene TRBV12-3 or TRBV12-4; no reliable D call. The germline V and J ends were trimmed by 3 bases and 0 bases, with 6 bases remaining between them. The CDR3 totals 15 residues. The CDR3 DNA follows: TGTGCCAGCAGTTTCGAAAACTCTGGGGCCAACGTCCTGACTTTC. This translates into CASSFENSGANVLTF.

The rearrangement uses TRBV3-1 and TRBJ2-1; TRBD2 matches 7 bases. Germline CDR1 and CDR2: LGHDT and YNNKEL (reference sequence). The junction had 6 bases not matched to a gene; V was cut back by 9 bases and J by 10 bases. The CDR3 extends over 11 amino acids. The CDR3 protein is CASRTSDEQFF. In DNA form, the CDR3 reads TGTGCCAGTCGGACTAGTGACGAGCAGTTCTTC.

This clonotype was seen more than once but under ten times. V gene TRBV18 combines with J gene TRBJ2-2; D gene ambiguous. The CDR3 is 13 residues long. V lost 1 base and J 5 bases, leaving 5 bases between the germline ends. The germline CDR1 and CDR2 sequences are KGHSH and LQKENI. DNA of the CDR3: TGTGCCAGCTCACCACACGCAACCGGGGAGCTGTTTTTT. This gives the protein CASSPHATGELFF. The full variable domain, its missing parts supplied by reference TRBV18 and TRBJ2-2, is NAGVMQNPRHLVRRRGQEARLRCSPMKGHSHVYWYRQLPEEGLKFMVYLQKENIIDESGMPKERFSAEFPKEGPSILRIQQVVRGDSAAYFCASSPHATGELFFGEGSRLTVL.

This clonotype was seen repeatedly, ten times or more. The chain couples TRBV12-3 or TRBV12-4 to TRBJ1-5; 7 bases fit TRBD1. This CDR3 is built from 13 residues. V lost 0 bases and J lost 12; bases outside the gene matches: 5. The CDR3 bases are TGTGCCAGCAGTTTAGCCGGGGGACAGATCCAGCATTTT. This sequence encodes CASSLAGGQIQHF.

The table lists this clonotype with many counts. V is TRBV2 and J is TRBJ2-7; D perhaps matches TRBD1 (6 bases). V dropped 3 bases and J dropped 3 bases, with 15 bases sitting between them. Germline assignment: CDR1 SNHLY and CDR2 FYNNEI. The CDR3 loop spans 15 amino acids. CDR3 DNA sequence: TGTGCCAGCAGTGAGGGGGCAATCATTGTCTACGAGCAGTACGTC. Its protein is CASSEGAIIVYEQYV.

The CDR3 bases are TGCGCCAGCAGCTTTGGCGGGATATTCGATGAGCAGTTCTTC. It codes for CASSFGGIFDEQFF. The rearrangement joins TRBV5-1 to TRBJ2-1; the D gene is possibly TRBD2 (6 bases). Germline assignment: CDR1 SGHRS and CDR2 YFSETQ. This CDR3 region has 14 residues. The V end lost 2 bases, the J end lost 8 bases, and 14 bases lay between the germline ends. Looking up the rest from reference TRBV5-1 and TRBJ2-1 gives the full variable domain: KAGVTQTPRYLIKTRGQQVTLSCSPISGHRSVSWYQQTPGQGLQFLFEYFSETQRNKGNFPGRFSGRQFSNSRSEMNVSTLELGDSALYLCASSFGGIFDEQFFGPGTRLTVL.

The chain carries TRBV20-1 and TRBJ2-1; D is ambiguous. Germline V gene sequence: CDR1 DFQATT, CDR2 SNEGSKA (reference sequence). V lost 3 bases and J lost 6, with 9 bases in between. CDR3 length: 12 residues. The CDR3 here is CSASLTGNEQFF. CDR3 nucleotides: TGCAGTGCTAGCCTTACCGGCAATGAGCAGTTCTTC.

This clonotype has just a few counts. V and J are TRBV6-2 or TRBV6-3 and TRBJ2-7; TRBD1 or TRBD2 may be the D gene (5 bases each). CDR3 length: 15 amino acids. Trimming took 5 bases from V and 2 from J, leaving 16 bases between them. Per germline, CDR1 MNHEY and CDR2 SVGEGT. The CDR3 loop reads CASSPAGTLAYEQYV. CDR3 nucleotide sequence: TGTGCCAGCAGTCCGGCCGGGACGCTGGCCTACGAGCAGTACGTC.

This chain links TRBV20-1 with TRBJ2-1; 10 bases align to TRBD2. CDR3 length equals 14 residues. Germline V gives CDR1 DFQATT, CDR2 SNEGSKA (reference sequence). J lost 7 bases, V lost 5 bases, and 8 bases had no gene match. Here the CDR3 DNA reads TGCAGTGCTTTGAGTTCTAGCGGGAGAAATGAGCAGTTCTTC. Protein product: CSALSSSGRNEQFF.

A few counts support this clonotype. This chain links TRBV15 with TRBJ1-2; possibly TRBD1 for D (6 bases). Deletions cut 8 bases from V and 0 bases from J, with 10 bases between. CDR1 and CDR2 from the germline V gene are LNHNV and YYDKDF (reference sequence). CDR3 length: 13 amino acids. The CDR3 sequence: CATRQAANYGYTF. The CDR3 region has the DNA TGTGCCACCCGACAGGCCGCTAACTATGGCTACACCTTC.

A remark on this clonotype: Possible read error: a much larger clone is one base away. The chain couples TRBV20-1 to TRBJ2-7; weak D call: TRBD2 (6 bases). In germline, CDR1 is DFQATT, CDR2 SNEGSKA (reference sequence). Trimming removed 0 bases at V and 9 bases at J, with 12 bases between. This CDR3 is built from 12 residues. The CDR3 region is CSARDHGGGQYV. The DNA of the CDR3 is TGCAGTGCTAGAGATCACGGGGGTGGGCAGTACGTC.

This clonotype has at least ten counts. CDR3 nucleotide sequence: TGTGCCAGCAGCTTAGAGGGAGGACAGGGTGACACTGAAGCTTTCTTT. Its protein is CASSLEGGQGDTEAFF. This chain uses TRBV7-2 with TRBJ1-1, with 8 bases identical to TRBD1. The CDR3 runs 16 residues. V gave up 1 base and J gave up 3 bases; unmatched junction bases: 7. Germline V gives CDR1 SGHTA, CDR2 FQGNSA.

This clonotype has more than one count but fewer than ten. The J gene is TRBJ2-3, the V gene TRBV7-8, with TRBD1 matching 7 bases. V lost 5 bases and J lost 2; bases outside the gene matches: 7. The germline V gene encodes CDR1 SGHVS and CDR2 FQNEAQ. The CDR3 is 15 amino acids. CDR3 in amino acids: CASSLRDSSTDTQYF. For the CDR3, the DNA is TGTGCCAGCAGCCTCCGGGACAGCTCCACAGATACGCAGTATTTT.

The chain employs TRBV12-3 or TRBV12-4 and TRBJ2-3, with D tentatively TRBD2 (5 bases). The V gene lost 5 bases and the J gene lost 1 base, with 19 bases spanning the gap. CDR3 length: 17 residues. This chain's CDR3 is CASSAWRVSGRTDTQYF. In nucleotides, the CDR3 is TGTGCCAGCAGTGCCTGGCGGGTGAGCGGCCGCACAGATACGCAGTATTTT.

Only a few counts were recorded for this clonotype. The chain has TRBV7-8 and TRBJ2-1; TRBD1 or TRBD2 may be the D gene (5 bases each). The CDR3 totals 15 residues. The V gene's germline CDR1 is SGHVS and CDR2 FQNEAQ. V shed 3 bases and J shed 8 bases, with 17 bases lying between them. The CDR3 sequence is CASSFGTLEHDEQFF. The CDR3, as DNA: TGTGCCAGCAGCTTCGGGACCTTGGAGCACGATGAGCAGTTCTTC.

As DNA, the CDR3 is TGTGCCAGCAGCTTAGGAGACTATAGCAATCAGCCCCAGCATTTT. Translation gives CASSLGDYSNQPQHF. V is TRBV7-9 and J is TRBJ1-5; D remains unclear. The V gene's germline CDR1 is SEHNR and CDR2 FQNEAQ (reference sequence). V lost 1 base and J 0 bases, leaving 7 bases between the germline ends. The CDR3 loop spans 15 amino acids.

This clonotype appeared many times. This sequence joins TRBV7-9 and TRBJ2-3; either TRBD1 or TRBD2 may fit D (5 bases each). Germline CDR1 reads SEHNR; CDR2 reads FQNEAQ (reference sequence). The CDR3 covers 16 residues. V was cut by 6 bases and J by 4 bases, with 20 bases left in between. The chain's CDR3 is CASRPSGYKGPDTQYF. The CDR3 nucleotides read TGTGCCAGCAGGCCCTCGGGGTACAAGGGGCCAGATACGCAGTATTTT.

The CDR3, as DNA: TGTGCCAGCAGTGAAGCAGGGCCAGGGAGTGCGTACGAGCAGTACTTC. Translated: CASSEAGPGSAYEQYF. The chain combines TRBV6-1 with TRBJ2-7; D may correspond to TRBD1 or TRBD2 (5 bases each). This CDR3 region has 16 residues. V lost 0 bases and J 4 bases, leaving 16 bases between the germline ends. Germline lookup yields CDR1 MNHNS and CDR2 SASEGT.